This TCR beta chain was sequenced during a study of cytomegalovirus exposure and HLA in healthy donors. Broader study findings: In an earlier analysis, productive rearrangement rates for most beta V segments clustered near 87% or 30%.

PCR amplification relied on 60 Vbeta primers (plus 13 Jbeta primers). Profiling relied on immunoSEQ multiplex PCR, and the TCRdb table lists in-frame clones only, not all of them. The sample yields 85,000 to 100,000 clones, approximately 64% seen once. The CDR3 totals 13 residues. Between the trimmed V and J ends, which lost 8 bases and 4 bases, there was a span of 14 bases. Germline assignment: CDR1 MGHDK and CDR2 SYGVNS. Remarks on this clone: As yet, its antigen is unknown.

The specimen was PBMCs. This TCR was sampled from a man aged 60 to 75 in good health and CMV-seronegative. This chain uses TRBV25-1 with TRBJ1-2; D ambiguous. Written as DNA, the CDR3 is TGTGCCAGCCGTCCCACAGAAGCCTATGGCTACACCTTC. Encoded protein: CASRPTEAYGYTF.